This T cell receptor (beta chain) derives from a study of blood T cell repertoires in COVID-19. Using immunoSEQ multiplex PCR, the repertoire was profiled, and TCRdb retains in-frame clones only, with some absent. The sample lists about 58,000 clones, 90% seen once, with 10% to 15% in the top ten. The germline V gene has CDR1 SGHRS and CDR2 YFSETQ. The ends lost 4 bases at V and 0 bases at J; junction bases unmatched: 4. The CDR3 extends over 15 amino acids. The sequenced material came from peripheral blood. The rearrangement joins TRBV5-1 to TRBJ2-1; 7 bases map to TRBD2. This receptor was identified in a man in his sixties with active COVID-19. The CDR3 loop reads CASSNSGGSYNEQFF. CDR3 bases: TGCGCCAGCAGCAATTCGGGGGGCTCCTACAATGAGCAGTTCTTC.